The sequence of this T cell receptor beta chain was determined in a study of shared clonotypes between healthy human individuals. A word on this clone: Its antigen remains unidentified.

V lost 4 bases, J lost 4 bases, and 1 base stayed unmatched. The CDR3 is 14 residues long. The germline CDR1 and CDR2 sequences are SGHRS and YFSETQ. The authors ran the assay at deep level. Produced via immunoSEQ multiplex PCR; TCRdb's table is partial and in-frame only. This table has a few million clones, just under 95% appearing once. Naive CD8 cells comprised CD45RO-negative, CCR7-positively selected cells, excluding terminally differentiated effector memory CD45RA+ cells. Study-wide points: Only blood was sampled; tissue repertoires likely differ.

The source material was naive CD8+ T cells from PBMCs. This clonotype was obtained from a man aged 18 to 30 in good health. Some clones in this sample may be carry-over from other donors' samples. The chain links TRBV5-1 to TRBJ2-5; TRBD2 aligns across 13 bases. The CDR3 sequence: CASSRTSGRETQYF. The CDR3 DNA reads TGCGCCAGCAGCCGGACTAGCGGGAGAGAGACCCAGTACTTC.